The present TCR beta chain was sequenced within a study of T cell repertoires and HLA-DP antigens. CDR3 size: 15 residues. Germline CDR1 and CDR2: MNHEY and SVGAGI. Trimming left V 8 bases short and J 2 bases short, with 15 bases between. Concerning this clone itself: Its antigen is not known.

Profiled with immunoSEQ multiplex PCR; TCRdb holds only in-frame clones, not every one. The sample lists almost 90,000 clones, roughly 86% occurring once. Specimen: CD4+ T cells from PBMCs. The gene calls are TRBV6-5 and TRBJ2-2; TRBD2 is a possible D gene (7 bases). The TCR comes from a man aged 45-65 years in good health and CMV-seronegative. The DNA of the CDR3 is TGTGCCAGCCGGGGGGCGGTTGCTAACACCGGGGAGCTGTTTTTT. This encodes CASRGAVANTGELFF.